The TCR beta chain described here comes from a study of blood T cell repertoires in COVID-19. Study background: The United States, Italy and Spain provided the acute and convalescent COVID-19 samples.

The table came from immunoSEQ multiplex PCR; TCRdb's copy has only in-frame clones and leaves some out. The data contain 200,000 to 250,000 clones, roughly 85% of them seen just once; the ten biggest clones take up 10% to 12%. Germline CDR1 is LNHNV and CDR2 is YYDKDF (reference sequence). The CDR3 extends over 19 amino acids. With V trimmed by 4 bases and J by 4 bases, 18 bases remained unmatched. Enrolled through a virtual design, the participants were between roughly 18 and 100 years of age and came from some 26 US areas. Input material: PBMCs or T cells enriched from blood (not recorded which). This clonotype was sampled from a man younger than 45 who had recovered from COVID-19. This chain joins TRBV15 and TRBJ2-3; 9 nucleotides match TRBD2. The DNA of the CDR3 is TGTGCCACCAGCACCCACCGGGTATATGAAGCGGGAGGTGCAGATACGCAGTATTTT. Encoded protein: CATSTHRVYEAGGADTQYF.